This T cell receptor (beta chain) was sequenced for a study of OX40 agonist ivuxolimab in advanced cancers. On the study more broadly: Cohort: more than 75% men, mean age about 62, aged roughly 23 to 90. Prior anti-PD-1, anti-PD-L1 or anti-CTLA-4 therapy was allowed; over 30% had some.

For this clone: A read error may produce the germline difference seen at one junction end. Other DNA sequences in this sample translate to the same CDR3.

Here immunoSEQ multiplex PCR was the method, and the copy in TCRdb shows in-frame clones only, minus some. The sample shows 70,000 to 85,000 clones, around four fifths of them seen only once. The CDR3 extends over 13 amino acids. Germline CDR1 reads SGHVS; CDR2 reads FQNEAQ. This TCR was recovered from an adult with an advanced solid tumor such as melanoma, head and neck, liver or kidney cancer. The rearrangement uses TRBV7-8 and TRBJ1-1; 8 bases agree with TRBD1. The sequences come from CD4+ or CD8+ T cells sorted from blood, collected in a trial of the OX40 agonist ivuxolimab. In DNA form, the CDR3 reads TGTGCCAGCAGGGGACAGGTGAACACTGAGGCTTTCTTT. It codes for CASRGQVNTEAFF. Full variable domain (remainder filled in from reference TRBV7-8 and TRBJ1-1): GAGVSQSPRYKVAKRGQDVALRCDPISGHVSLFWYQQALGQGPEFLTYFQNEAQLDKSGLPSDRFFAERPEGSVSTLKIQRTQQEDSAVYLCASRGQVNTEAFFGQGTRLTVV.